This paragraph covers one T cell receptor (beta chain) sequence. Its target is unknown. The patients all showed relapse after autologous stem cell transplantation, while their brentuximab vedotin exposure varied. Best responses were complete response, partial response or progressive disease. Some clones are missing from TCRdb's copy, which holds only in-frame ones; the method was immunoSEQ multiplex PCR. This sample yields about 25,000 clones, of which roughly two thirds are seen a single time; 2.5% to 3.5% belongs to the top ten. Germline V gene lookup returns CDR1 SGHRS and CDR2 YFSETQ. Trimming removed 0 bases from V and 4 bases from J; junction bases left unmatched: 11. This CDR3 is 17 amino acids long. This entry belongs to a study of PD-1 blockade in classical Hodgkin lymphoma. Background on the study: Every 2 weeks, patients got 3 mg/kg intravenous nivolumab. Study outcomes and limitations: For complete responders, baseline diversity was comparable to that of newly diagnosed patients.

The chain has TRBV5-1 and TRBJ1-2, with 8 bases lining up with TRBD1. This TCR was sampled from a human donor with classical Hodgkin lymphoma. The material sequenced was peripheral blood mononuclear cells (PBMCs), taken at baseline. In nucleotides, the CDR3 is TGCGCCAGCAGCTTGGCCAGAACAGGGGGTGATAGCTATGGCTACACCTTC. Its translation: CASSLARTGGDSYGYTF.